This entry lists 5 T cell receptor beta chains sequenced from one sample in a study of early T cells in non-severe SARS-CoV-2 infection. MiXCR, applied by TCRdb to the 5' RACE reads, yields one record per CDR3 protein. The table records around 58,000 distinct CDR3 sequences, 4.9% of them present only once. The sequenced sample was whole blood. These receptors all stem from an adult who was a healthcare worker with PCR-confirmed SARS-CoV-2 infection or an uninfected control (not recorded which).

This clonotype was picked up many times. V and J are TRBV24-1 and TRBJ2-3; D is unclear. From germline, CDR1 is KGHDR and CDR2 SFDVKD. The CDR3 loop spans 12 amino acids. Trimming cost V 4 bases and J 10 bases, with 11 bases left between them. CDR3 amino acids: CATSDPNTPQYF. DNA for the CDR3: TGTGCCACCAGTGACCCAAACACTCCGCAGTATTTT.

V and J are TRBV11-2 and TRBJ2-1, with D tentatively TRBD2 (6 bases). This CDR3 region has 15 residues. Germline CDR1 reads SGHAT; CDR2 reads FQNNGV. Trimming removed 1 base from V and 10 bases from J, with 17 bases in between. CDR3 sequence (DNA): TGTGCCAGCAGCTTAGGTAGGAGGGGCTTCTTGGAGCAGTTCTTC. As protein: CASSLGRRGFLEQFF. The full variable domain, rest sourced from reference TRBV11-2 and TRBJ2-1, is EAGVAQSPRYKIIEKRQSVAFWCNPISGHATLYWYQQILGQGPKLLIQFQNNGVVDDSQLPKDRFSAERLKGVDSTLKIQPAKLEDSAVYLCASSLGRRGFLEQFFGPGTRLTVL.

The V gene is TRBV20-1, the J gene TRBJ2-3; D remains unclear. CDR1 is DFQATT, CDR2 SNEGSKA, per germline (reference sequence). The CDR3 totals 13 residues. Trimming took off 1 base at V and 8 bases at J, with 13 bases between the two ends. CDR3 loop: CSARGRMAATQYF. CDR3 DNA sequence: TGCAGTGCTAGAGGGCGGATGGCGGCTACGCAGTATTTT.

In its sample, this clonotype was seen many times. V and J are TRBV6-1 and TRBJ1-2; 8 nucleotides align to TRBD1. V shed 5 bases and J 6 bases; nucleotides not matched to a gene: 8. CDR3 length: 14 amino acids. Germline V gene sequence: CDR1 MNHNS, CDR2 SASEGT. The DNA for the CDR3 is TGTGCCAGCAGTAAATCAGGGGGCTCGGATGGCTACACCTTC. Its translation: CASSKSGGSDGYTF.

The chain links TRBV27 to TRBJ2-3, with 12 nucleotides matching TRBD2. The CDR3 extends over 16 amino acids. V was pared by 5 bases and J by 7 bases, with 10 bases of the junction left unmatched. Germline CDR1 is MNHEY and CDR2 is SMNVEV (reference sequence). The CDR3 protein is CASSRWTSGDMNTQYF. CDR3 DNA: TGTGCCAGCAGTCGATGGACTAGCGGGGATATGAATACGCAGTATTTT.